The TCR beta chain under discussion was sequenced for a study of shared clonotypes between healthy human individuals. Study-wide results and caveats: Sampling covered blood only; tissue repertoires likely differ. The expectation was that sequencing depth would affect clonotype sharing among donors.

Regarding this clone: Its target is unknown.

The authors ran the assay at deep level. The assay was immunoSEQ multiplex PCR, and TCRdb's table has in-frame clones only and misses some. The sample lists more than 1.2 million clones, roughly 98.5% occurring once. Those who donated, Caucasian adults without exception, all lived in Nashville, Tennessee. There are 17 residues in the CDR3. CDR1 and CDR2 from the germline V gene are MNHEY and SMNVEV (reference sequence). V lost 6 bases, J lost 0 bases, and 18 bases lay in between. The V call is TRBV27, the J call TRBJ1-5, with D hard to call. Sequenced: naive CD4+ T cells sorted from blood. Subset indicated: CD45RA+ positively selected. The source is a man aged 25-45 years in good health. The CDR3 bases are TGTGCCAGCAGAGGATTACACCCCCCCTATAGCAATCAGCCCCAGCATTTT. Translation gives CASRGLHPPYSNQPQHF.